A selection of T cell receptor beta chains follows, all from one sample in a study of blood T cell repertoires in COVID-19. Clones were read by immunoSEQ multiplex PCR, and TCRdb kept only the in-frame ones, dropping some. This table holds 200,000 to 300,000 clones, about 90% found once. The sequenced material came from peripheral blood. All receptors derive from a man aged 55 to 70 who had recovered from COVID-19. Both conserved end residues are trimmed from each CDR3.

v_gene	j_gene	CDR3aa
TRBV5-1	TRBJ2-1	ASSEDRDSDEQF
TRBV2	TRBJ1-5	ASSDSQGSQPQH
TRBV10-1	TRBJ1-3	ASRKGSIPRDRGESSGNTIY
TRBV7-8	TRBJ1-2	ASSLDAGNYGYT
TRBV5-1	TRBJ2-5	ASSLSEFETQY
TRBV24-1	TRBJ2-7	ATSDRQGGPYEQY
TRBV7-9	TRBJ2-1	ASSSPRRVNNEQF
TRBV20-1	TRBJ2-1	SAKGSEAQF
TRBV6-2/TRBV6-3	TRBJ2-7	ASSYSAGFYEQY
TRBV2	TRBJ2-1	ASGLAGGWYEQF
TRBV5-1	TRBJ1-1	ASSLSSRGNTEAF
TRBV9	TRBJ2-1	ASSARPSGGAFEQF
TRBV18	TRBJ1-1	ASSPNSQGRAEAF
TRBV9	TRBJ2-5	ASSEHGETQY
TRBV2	TRBJ2-2	ASSEIGTSGGFNTGELF
TRBV5-1	TRBJ2-3	ASSLGTQADTQY
TRBV5-3	TRBJ1-5	ARKPGGTNQPQH
TRBV3-1/TRBV3-2	TRBJ1-5	ASSQGPGPNQPQH
TRBV6-5	TRBJ2-4	ASSISLAKNIQY
TRBV14	TRBJ1-2	ASSRTGIYGYT
TRBV6-5	TRBJ1-4	ASSTGGTNEKLF
TRBV10-2	TRBJ2-7	ASTSSSYEQY
TRBV18	TRBJ1-2	ASSPPTGAGAYGYT
TRBV3-1/TRBV3-2	TRBJ1-2	ASSQGTGGGYT
TRBV9	TRBJ2-1	ASTPLGAGAGNEQF
TRBV6-5	TRBJ1-2	ASSSTRDTAF
TRBV9	TRBJ2-2	ASRYGQGDTGELF
TRBV29-1	TRBJ1-1	SVEPFMNTEAF
TRBV29-1	TRBJ1-4	SVAGTSNEKLF
TRBV5-1	TRBJ2-2	ASSLQGYTGELF
TRBV7-8	TRBJ2-5	ASSFNRDRVQETQY
TRBV24-1	TRBJ2-2	ATSDYQGAGELF
TRBV19	TRBJ2-5	ASSIGLAGGEETQY
TRBV2	TRBJ2-2	ASSLLGTENTGELF
TRBV19	TRBJ1-2	ASSTQGNYGYT
TRBV3-1/TRBV3-2	TRBJ1-1	ASSRLQGGTEAF
TRBV5-1	TRBJ2-3	ASRYDRDLDTQY
TRBV15	TRBJ2-4	ATSAPGQGAKNIQY
TRBV19	TRBJ1-5	ASSGWTGNSQPQH
TRBV15	TRBJ1-6	ATSYRSYNSPLH
TRBV9	TRBJ2-5	ASSVGGGGTQY
TRBV11-2	TRBJ2-1	ASSLYGGAYNEQF
TRBV3-1/TRBV3-2	TRBJ2-3	ASSQAKGALPTDTQY
TRBV25-1	TRBJ1-2	ASSGAGGRGNYGYT
TRBV4-2	TRBJ2-4	ASSQVGASGGSVQY
TRBV3-1/TRBV3-2	TRBJ1-4	ASSGIEGEKLF
TRBV19	TRBJ2-2	ASADRWDTGELF
TRBV6-5	TRBJ1-4	ASSPPEANEKLF
TRBV6-6	TRBJ1-5	ASNKDRGQPQH
TRBV29-1	TRBJ1-4	SVEKNRGGEKLF
TRBV4-2	TRBJ2-7	ASSWTSSYEQY
TRBV11-2	TRBJ1-3	ASSPGAASGNTIY
TRBV19	TRBJ1-6	ASSPRTGSSPLH
TRBV5-1	TRBJ2-3	ASSPVGWGADTQY